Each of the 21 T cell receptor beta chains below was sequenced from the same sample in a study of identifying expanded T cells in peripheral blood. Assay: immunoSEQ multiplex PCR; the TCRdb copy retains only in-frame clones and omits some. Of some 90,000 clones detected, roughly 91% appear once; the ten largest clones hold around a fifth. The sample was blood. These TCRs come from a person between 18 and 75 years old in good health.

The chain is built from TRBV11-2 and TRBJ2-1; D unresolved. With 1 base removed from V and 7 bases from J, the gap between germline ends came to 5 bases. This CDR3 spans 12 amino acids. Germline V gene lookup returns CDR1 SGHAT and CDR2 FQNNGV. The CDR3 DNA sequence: TGTGCCAGCAGCTTAGGTGAGAATGAGCAGTTCTTC. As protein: CASSLGENEQFF.

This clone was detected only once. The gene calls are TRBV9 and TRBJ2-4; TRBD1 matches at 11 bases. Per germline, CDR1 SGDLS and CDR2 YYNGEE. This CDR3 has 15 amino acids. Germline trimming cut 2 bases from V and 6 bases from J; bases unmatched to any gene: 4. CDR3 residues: CASSVGTGGPNIQYF. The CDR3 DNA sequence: TGTGCCAGCAGCGTTGGGACAGGGGGACCAAACATTCAGTACTTC. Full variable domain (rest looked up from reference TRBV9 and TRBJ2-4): DSGVTQTPKHLITATGQRVTLRCSPRSGDLSVYWYQQSLDQGLQFLIQYYNGEERAKGNILERFSAQQFPDLHSELNLSSLELGDSALYFCASSVGTGGPNIQYFGAGTRLSVL.

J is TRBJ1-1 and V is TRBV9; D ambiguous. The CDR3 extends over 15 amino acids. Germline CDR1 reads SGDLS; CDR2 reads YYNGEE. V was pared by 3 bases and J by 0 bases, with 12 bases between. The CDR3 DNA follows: TGTGCCAGCAGCGCTGGGTGGCGGCTGAACACTGAAGCTTTCTTT. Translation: CASSAGWRLNTEAFF.

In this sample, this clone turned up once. The CDR3 bases are TGTGCCAGCAGTTCGGAGGGACAGGGGGCTGAAAAACTGTTTTTT. It translates to CASSSEGQGAEKLFF. The rearrangement joins TRBV6-5 to TRBJ1-4; 12 nucleotides align to TRBD1. The length of the CDR3 is 15 residues. The V gene's germline CDR1 is MNHEY and CDR2 SVGAGI. V was pared by 4 bases and J by 7 bases, with 4 bases of the junction left unmatched.

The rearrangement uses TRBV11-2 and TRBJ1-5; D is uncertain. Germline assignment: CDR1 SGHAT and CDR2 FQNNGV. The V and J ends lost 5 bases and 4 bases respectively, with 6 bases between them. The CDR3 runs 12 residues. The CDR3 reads CASSANNQPQHF. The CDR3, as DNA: TGTGCCAGCAGCGCGAATAATCAGCCCCAGCATTTT.

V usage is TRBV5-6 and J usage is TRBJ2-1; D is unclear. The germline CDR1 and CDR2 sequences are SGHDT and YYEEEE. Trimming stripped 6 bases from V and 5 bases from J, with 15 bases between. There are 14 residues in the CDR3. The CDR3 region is CASTEITFNNEQFF. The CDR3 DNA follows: TGTGCCAGCACGGAGATAACATTCAACAATGAGCAGTTCTTC.

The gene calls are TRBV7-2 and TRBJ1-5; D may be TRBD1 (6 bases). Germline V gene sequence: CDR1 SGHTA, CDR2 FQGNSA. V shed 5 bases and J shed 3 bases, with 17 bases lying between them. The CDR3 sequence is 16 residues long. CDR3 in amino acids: CASSLDTRGPNQPQHF. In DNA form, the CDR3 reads TGTGCCAGCAGCCTAGACACCAGGGGCCCCAATCAGCCCCAGCATTTT.

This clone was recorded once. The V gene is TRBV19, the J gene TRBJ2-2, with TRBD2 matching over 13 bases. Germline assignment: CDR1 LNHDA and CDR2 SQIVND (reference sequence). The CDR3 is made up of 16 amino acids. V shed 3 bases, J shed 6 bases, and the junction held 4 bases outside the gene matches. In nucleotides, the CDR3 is TGTGCCAGTAGTATGACTAGCGGGGGGAGGGCCGGGGAGCTGTTTTTT. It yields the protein CASSMTSGGRAGELFF.

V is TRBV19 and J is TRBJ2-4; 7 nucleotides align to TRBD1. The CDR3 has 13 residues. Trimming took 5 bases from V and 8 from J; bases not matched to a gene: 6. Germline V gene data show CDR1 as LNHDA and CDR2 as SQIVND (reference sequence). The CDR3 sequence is CASSVQGVDIQYF. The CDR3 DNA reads TGTGCCAGTAGTGTCCAGGGGGTTGACATTCAGTACTTC.

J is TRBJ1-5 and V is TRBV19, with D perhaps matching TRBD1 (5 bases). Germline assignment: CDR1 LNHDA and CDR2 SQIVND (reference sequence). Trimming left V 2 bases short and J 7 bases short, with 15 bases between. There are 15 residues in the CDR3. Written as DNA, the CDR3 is TGTGCCAGTAGTATAACACGGGGGGGATGGCAGCCCCAGCATTTT. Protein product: CASSITRGGWQPQHF.

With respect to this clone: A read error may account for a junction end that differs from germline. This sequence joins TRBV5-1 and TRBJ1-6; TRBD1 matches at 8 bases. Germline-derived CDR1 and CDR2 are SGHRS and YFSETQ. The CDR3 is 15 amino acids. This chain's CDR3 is CASSLEPGGDSPLHF. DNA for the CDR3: TGCGCCAGCAGTTTGGAGCCAGGGGGCGATTCACCCCTCCACTTT. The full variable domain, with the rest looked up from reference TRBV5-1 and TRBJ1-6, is KAGVTQTPRYLIKTRGQQVTLSCSPISGHRSVSWYQQTPGQGLQFLFEYFSETQRNKGNFPGRFSGRQFSNSRSEMNVSTLELGDSALYLCASSLEPGGDSPLHFGNGTRLTVT.

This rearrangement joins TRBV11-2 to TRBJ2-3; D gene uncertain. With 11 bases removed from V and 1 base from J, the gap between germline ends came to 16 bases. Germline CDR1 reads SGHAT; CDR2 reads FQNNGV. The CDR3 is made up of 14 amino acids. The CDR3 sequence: CAARGVVGTDTQYF. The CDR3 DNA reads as TGTGCCGCCCGTGGAGTGGTGGGCACAGATACGCAGTATTTT.

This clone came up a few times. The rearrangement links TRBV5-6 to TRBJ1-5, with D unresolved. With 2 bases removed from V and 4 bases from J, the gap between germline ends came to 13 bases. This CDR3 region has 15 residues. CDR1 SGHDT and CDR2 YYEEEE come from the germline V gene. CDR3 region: CASSFFDGRNQPQHF. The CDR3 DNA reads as TGTGCCAGCAGCTTTTTCGACGGACGGAATCAGCCCCAGCATTTT. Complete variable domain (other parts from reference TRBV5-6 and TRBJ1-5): DAGVTQSPTHLIKTRGQQVTLRCSPKSGHDTVSWYQQALGQGPQFIFQYYEEEERQRGNFPDRFSGHQFPNYSSELNVNALLLGDSALYLCASSFFDGRNQPQHFGDGTRLSIL.

The CDR3 bases are TGTGCCAGCAGCTTAGGGATTATGATGAACACTGAAGCTTTCTTT. As protein: CASSLGIMMNTEAFF. This chain uses TRBV7-2 with TRBJ1-1; the D is unclear. Germline V CDR1 and CDR2: SGHTA, FQGNSA. The V gene lost 1 base and the J gene lost 0 bases, with 9 bases spanning the gap. The CDR3 loop spans 15 amino acids.

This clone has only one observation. The CDR3 loop reads CASSLGLGYGYTF. Written as DNA, the CDR3 is TGTGCCAGCAGCTTAGGGTTAGGGTATGGCTACACCTTC. The chain joins TRBV11-2 to TRBJ1-2; unclear D gene. The CDR3 loop spans 13 amino acids. With 1 base removed from V and 5 bases from J, the gap between germline ends came to 8 bases. CDR1 and CDR2 from the germline V gene are SGHAT and FQNNGV.

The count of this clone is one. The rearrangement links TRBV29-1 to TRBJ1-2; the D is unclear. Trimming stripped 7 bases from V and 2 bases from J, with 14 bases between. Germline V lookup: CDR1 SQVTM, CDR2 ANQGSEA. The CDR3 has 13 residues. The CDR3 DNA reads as TGCAGCGCTAATGACGAGATGAACTATGGCTACACCTTC. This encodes CSANDEMNYGYTF.

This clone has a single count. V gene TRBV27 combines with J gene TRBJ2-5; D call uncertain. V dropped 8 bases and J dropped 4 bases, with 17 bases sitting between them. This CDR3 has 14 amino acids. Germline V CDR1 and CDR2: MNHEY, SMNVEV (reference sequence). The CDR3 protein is CASSPTLVLETQYF. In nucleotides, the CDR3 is TGTGCCAGCTCTCCAACCCTAGTTTTAGAGACCCAGTACTTC.

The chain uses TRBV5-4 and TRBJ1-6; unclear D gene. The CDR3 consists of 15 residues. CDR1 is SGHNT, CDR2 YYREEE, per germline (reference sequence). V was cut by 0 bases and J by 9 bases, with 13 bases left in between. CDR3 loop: CASSLEVGSGSPLHF. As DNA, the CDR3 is TGTGCCAGCAGCTTGGAGGTAGGGTCGGGTTCACCCCTCCACTTT.

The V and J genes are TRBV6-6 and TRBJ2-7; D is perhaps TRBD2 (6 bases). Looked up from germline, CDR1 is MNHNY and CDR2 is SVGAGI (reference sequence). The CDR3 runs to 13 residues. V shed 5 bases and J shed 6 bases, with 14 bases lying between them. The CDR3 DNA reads TGTGCCAGCAGTCTAACTAGCTTCCTCGAGCAGTACTTC. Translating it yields CASSLTSFLEQYF.

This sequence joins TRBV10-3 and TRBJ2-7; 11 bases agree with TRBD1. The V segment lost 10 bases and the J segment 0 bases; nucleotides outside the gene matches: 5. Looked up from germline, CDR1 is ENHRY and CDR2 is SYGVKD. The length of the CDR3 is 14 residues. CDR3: CATRTGGSSYEQYF. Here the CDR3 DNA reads TGTGCCACTCGGACAGGGGGCAGCTCCTACGAGCAGTACTTC.

CDR3 in amino acids: CASSPRSGTGSSNQPQHF. In DNA, the CDR3 is TGTGCCAGCTCACCACGCTCCGGGACAGGGAGCAGCAATCAGCCCCAGCATTTT. J is TRBJ1-5 and V is TRBV18, with 9 bases identical to TRBD1. From germline, CDR1 is KGHSH and CDR2 LQKENI. Trimming at V came to 1 base and at J to 1 base, leaving 8 bases not matched to a gene. This CDR3 has 18 amino acids. The whole variable domain, filled in from reference TRBV18 and TRBJ1-5, reads NAGVMQNPRHLVRRRGQEARLRCSPMKGHSHVYWYRQLPEEGLKFMVYLQKENIIDESGMPKERFSAEFPKEGPSILRIQQVVRGDSAAYFCASSPRSGTGSSNQPQHFGDGTRLSIL.